The clone carrying this T cell receptor (beta chain) was observed at least ten times. The data were obtained in a study of early T cells in non-severe SARS-CoV-2 infection. Overall study context: The input, bulk RNA from unsorted whole blood, was sequenced, and chains were unpaired.

The V end was cut by 0 bases, the J end by 5 bases, with 10 bases between. The CDR3 is 13 amino acids. Germline V CDR1 and CDR2: DFQATT, SNEGSKA (reference sequence). Unique molecular identifiers were affixed to single, distinct cDNA molecules. TCRdb itself ran the 5' RACE reads through MiXCR, one entry per CDR3 protein. This sample has approximately 73,000 distinct CDR3 sequences; around 13% occur once, and the top ten carry 1.1%. The receptor's source is an adult who was a healthcare worker with PCR-confirmed SARS-CoV-2 infection or an uninfected control (not recorded which). Sequencing was done on a sample of whole blood. This sequence joins TRBV20-1 and TRBJ1-2, with a tentative D call TRBD1 (5 bases). The CDR3: CSARDRTIYGYTF. For the CDR3, the DNA is TGCAGTGCTAGAGACCGGACAATTTATGGCTACACCTTC.